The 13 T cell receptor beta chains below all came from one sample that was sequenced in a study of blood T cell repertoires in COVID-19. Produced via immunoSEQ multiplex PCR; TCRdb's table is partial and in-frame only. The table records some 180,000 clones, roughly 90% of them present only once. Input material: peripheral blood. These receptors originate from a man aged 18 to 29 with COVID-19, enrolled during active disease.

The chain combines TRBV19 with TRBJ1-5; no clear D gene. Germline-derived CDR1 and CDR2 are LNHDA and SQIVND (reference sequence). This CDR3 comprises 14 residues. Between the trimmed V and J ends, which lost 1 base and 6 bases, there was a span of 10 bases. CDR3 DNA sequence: TGTGCCAGTAGTATAGGCACACGCAGTCAGCCCCAGCATTTT. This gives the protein CASSIGTRSQPQHF.

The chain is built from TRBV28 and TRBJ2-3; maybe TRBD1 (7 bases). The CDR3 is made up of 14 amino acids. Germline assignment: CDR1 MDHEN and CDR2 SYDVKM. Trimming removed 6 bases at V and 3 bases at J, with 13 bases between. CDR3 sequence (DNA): TGTGCCAGCAGCTGGGCAGGGGGGACAGATACGCAGTATTTT. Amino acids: CASSWAGGTDTQYF. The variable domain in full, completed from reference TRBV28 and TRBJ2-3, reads DVKVTQSSRYLVKRTGEKVFLECVQDMDHENMFWYRQDPGLGLRLIYFSYDVKMKEKGDIPEGYSVSREKKERFSLILESASTNQTSMYLCASSWAGGTDTQYFGPGTRLTVL.

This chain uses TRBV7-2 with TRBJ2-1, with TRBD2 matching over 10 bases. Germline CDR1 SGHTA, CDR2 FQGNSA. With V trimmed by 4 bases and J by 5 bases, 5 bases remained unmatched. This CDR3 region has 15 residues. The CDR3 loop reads CASSWGLAIDNEQFF. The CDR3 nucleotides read TGTGCCAGCAGCTGGGGACTAGCGATAGACAATGAGCAGTTCTTC.

The CDR3 loop is CASSLSTEDNYGYTF. CDR3 bases: TGTGCCAGCAGCTTATCGACAGAAGATAACTATGGCTACACCTTC. The genes are TRBV7-2 and TRBJ1-2; possible D gene TRBD1, 5 bases. This CDR3 spans 15 amino acids. Between the trimmed V and J ends, which lost 2 bases and 1 base, there was a span of 11 bases. Germline CDR1 is SGHTA and CDR2 is FQGNSA.

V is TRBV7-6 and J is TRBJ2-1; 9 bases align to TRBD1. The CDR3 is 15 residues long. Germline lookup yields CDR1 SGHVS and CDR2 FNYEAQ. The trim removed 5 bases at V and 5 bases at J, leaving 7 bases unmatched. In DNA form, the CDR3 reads TGTGCCAGCAGCCCATCCAGGACAGGGGACAATGAGCAGTTCTTC. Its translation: CASSPSRTGDNEQFF.

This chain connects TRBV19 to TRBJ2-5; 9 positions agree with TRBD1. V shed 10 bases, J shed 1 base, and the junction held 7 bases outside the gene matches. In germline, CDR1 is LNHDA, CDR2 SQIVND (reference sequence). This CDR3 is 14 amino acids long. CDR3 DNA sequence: TGTGCCACCTCGACAGGGGGTCTCCAAGAGACCCAGTACTTC. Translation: CATSTGGLQETQYF.

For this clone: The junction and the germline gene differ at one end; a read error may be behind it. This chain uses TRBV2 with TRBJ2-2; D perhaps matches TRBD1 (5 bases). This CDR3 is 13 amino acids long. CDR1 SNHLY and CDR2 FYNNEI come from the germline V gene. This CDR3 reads CACRQTNTGELFF. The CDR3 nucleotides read TGTGCCTGCAGACAGACAAACACCGGGGAGCTGTTTTTT.

The CDR3 sequence: CATSDSSVSGGYRTDTQYF. The CDR3 region has the DNA TGTGCCACCAGTGATTCTTCCGTGTCGGGAGGCTACCGCACAGATACGCAGTATTTT. The V gene is TRBV24-1, the J gene TRBJ2-3, with TRBD2 identical over 7 bases. After removal of 2 bases from V and 1 base from J, the junction contained 14 bases not matched to a gene. Germline assignment: CDR1 KGHDR and CDR2 SFDVKD. The CDR3 totals 19 residues.

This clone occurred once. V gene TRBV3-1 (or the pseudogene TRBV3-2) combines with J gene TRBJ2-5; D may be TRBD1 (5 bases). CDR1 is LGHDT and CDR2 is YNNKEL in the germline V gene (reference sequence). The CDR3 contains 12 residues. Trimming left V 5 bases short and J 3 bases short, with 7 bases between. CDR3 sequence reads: CASSATEETQYF. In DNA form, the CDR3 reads TGTGCCAGCAGCGCGACAGAAGAGACCCAGTACTTC.

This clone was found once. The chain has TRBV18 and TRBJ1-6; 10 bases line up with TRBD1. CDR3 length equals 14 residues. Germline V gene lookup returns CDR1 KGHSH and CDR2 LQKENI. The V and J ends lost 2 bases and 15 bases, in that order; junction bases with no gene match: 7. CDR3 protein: CASSPGTGEERLHF. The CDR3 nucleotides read TGTGCCAGCTCACCAGGGACAGGGGAAGAGCGCCTCCACTTT.

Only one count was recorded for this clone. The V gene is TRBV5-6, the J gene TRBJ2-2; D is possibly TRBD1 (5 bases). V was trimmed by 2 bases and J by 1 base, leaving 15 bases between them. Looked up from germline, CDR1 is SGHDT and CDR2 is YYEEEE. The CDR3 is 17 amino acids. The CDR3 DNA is TGTGCCAGCAGCTTATCAGGGTTGGGGCGGAACACCGGGGAGCTGTTTTTT. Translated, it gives CASSLSGLGRNTGELFF.

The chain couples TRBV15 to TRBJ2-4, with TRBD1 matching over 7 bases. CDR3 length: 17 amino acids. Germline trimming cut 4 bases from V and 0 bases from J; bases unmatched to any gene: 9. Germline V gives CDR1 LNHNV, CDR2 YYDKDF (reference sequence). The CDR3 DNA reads TGTGCCACCAGCACATTTGGGACAGAACTAGCCAAAAACATTCAGTACTTC. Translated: CATSTFGTELAKNIQYF.

The CDR3 reads CASSSTRLVGIQYF. For the CDR3, the DNA is TGTGCCAGCAGCTCGACTAGGCTCGTTGGCATTCAGTACTTC. This rearrangement joins TRBV2 to TRBJ2-4; D may be TRBD2 (6 bases). Germline values: CDR1 SNHLY, CDR2 FYNNEI. The CDR3 has 14 amino acids. V gave up 6 bases and J gave up 9 bases, with 18 bases separating them.